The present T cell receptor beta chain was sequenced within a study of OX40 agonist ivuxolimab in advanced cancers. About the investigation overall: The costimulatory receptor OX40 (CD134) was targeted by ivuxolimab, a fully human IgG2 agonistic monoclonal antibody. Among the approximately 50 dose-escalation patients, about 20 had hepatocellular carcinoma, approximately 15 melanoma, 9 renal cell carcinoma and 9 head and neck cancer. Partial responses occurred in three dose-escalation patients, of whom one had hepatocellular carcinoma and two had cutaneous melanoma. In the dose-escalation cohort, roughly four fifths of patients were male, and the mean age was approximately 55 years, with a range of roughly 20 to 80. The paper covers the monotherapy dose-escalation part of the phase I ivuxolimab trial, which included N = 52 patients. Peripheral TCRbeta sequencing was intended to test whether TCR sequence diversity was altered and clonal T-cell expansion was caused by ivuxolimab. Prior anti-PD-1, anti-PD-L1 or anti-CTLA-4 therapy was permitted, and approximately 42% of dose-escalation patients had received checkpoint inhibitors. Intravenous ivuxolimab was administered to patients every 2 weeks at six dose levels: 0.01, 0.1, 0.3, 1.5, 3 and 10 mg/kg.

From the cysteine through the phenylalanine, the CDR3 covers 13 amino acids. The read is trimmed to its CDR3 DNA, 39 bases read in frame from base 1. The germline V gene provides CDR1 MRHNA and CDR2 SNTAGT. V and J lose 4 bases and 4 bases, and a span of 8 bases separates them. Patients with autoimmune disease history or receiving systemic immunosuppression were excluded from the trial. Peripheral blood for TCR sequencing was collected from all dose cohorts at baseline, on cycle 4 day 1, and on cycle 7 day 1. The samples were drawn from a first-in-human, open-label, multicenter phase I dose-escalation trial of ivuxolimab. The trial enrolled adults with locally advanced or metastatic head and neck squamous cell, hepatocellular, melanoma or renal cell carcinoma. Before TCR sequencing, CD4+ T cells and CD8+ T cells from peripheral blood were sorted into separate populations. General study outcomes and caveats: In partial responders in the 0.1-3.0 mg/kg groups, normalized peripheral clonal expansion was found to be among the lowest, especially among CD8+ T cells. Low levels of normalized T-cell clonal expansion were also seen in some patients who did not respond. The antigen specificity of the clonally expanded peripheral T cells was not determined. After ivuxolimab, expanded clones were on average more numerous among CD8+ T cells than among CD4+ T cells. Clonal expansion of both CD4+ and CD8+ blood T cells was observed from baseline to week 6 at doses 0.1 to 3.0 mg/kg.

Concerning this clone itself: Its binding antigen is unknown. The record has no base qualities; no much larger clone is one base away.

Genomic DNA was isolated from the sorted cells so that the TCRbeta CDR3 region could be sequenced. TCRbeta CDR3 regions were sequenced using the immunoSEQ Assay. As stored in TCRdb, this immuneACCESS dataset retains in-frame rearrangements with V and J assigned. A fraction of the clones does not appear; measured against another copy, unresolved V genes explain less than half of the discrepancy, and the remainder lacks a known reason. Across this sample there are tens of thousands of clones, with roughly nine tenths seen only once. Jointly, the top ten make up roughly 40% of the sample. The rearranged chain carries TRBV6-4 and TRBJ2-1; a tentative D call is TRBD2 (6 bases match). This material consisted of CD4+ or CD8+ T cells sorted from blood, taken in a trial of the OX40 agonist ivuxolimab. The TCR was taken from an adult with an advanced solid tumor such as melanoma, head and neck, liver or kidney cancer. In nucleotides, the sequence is TGTGCCAGCAGTGCGGGAGAATACAATGAGCAGTTCTTC. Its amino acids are CASSAGEYNEQFF.